Listed here are 5 T cell receptor beta chains from one sample, sequenced in a study of a mutant IDH1 vaccine in newly diagnosed glioma. Produced via immunoSEQ multiplex PCR; TCRdb's table is partial and in-frame only. The sample lists approximately 50,000 clones, 76% occurring once. Their antigen targets remain unknown. Time point in this sample: week 47, end of study. Doses comprised 300 ug of mutant IDH1 20-mer peptide each, plus topical imiquimod. The material sequenced was PBMCs, taken from a glioma patient whose treatment included an IDH1 peptide vaccine. These TCRs come from a woman aged 40 to 49 with glioma. Some clones in this sample may be carry-over from other donors' samples.

This clone has more than one count but fewer than ten. CDR3 in amino acids: CASSQVGQGWSPLHF. CDR3 sequence (DNA): TGTGCCAGCAGCCAAGTAGGACAGGGATGGTCACCCCTCCACTTT. V usage is TRBV14 and J usage is TRBJ1-6, with 8 bases identical to TRBD1. V lost 1 base to trimming and J lost 10 bases; unmatched junction nucleotides: 6. This CDR3 has 15 amino acids. CDR1 is SGHDN and CDR2 is FVKESK in the germline V gene.

This clone was counted a single time. The chain employs TRBV7-8 and TRBJ2-3, with TRBD2 matching 8 bases. CDR1 is SGHVS and CDR2 is FQNEAQ in the germline V gene. The trim removed 4 bases at V and 1 base at J, leaving 7 bases unmatched. The CDR3 spans 16 residues. This CDR3 is CASSSYGRGGTDTQYF. DNA for the CDR3: TGTGCCAGCAGCTCCTACGGGAGGGGGGGCACAGATACGCAGTATTTT.

The CDR3 is CASSLTGTGGSQPQHF. The CDR3 coding sequence is TGTGCCAGCAGCTTAACGGGGACAGGGGGTAGTCAGCCCCAGCATTTT. The chain couples TRBV7-3 to TRBJ1-5, with TRBD1 matching over 11 bases. Germline V lookup: CDR1 SGHTA, CDR2 FQGTGA. J was trimmed by 6 bases and V by 0 bases; bases with no gene match: 4. This CDR3 contains 16 residues. Drawing the rest from reference TRBV7-3 and TRBJ1-5, the complete variable domain is GAGVSQTPSNKVTEKGKYVELRCDPISGHTALYWYRQSLGQGPEFLIYFQGTGAADDSGLPNDRFFAVRPEGSVSTLKIQRTERGDSAVYLCASSLTGTGGSQPQHFGDGTRLSIL.

The genes are TRBV5-4 and TRBJ2-3; a weak D match, TRBD2 (5 bases). The CDR3 is 15 amino acids. Trimming shortened V by 0 bases and J by 4 bases, and 12 bases separated the two germline ends. Germline CDR1 reads SGHNT; CDR2 reads YYREEE (reference sequence). As DNA, the CDR3 is TGTGCCAGCAGCTTGGCCGGGATCGATCCAGATACGCAGTATTTT. Amino acid sequence: CASSLAGIDPDTQYF.

The CDR3 region is CASSYSVIGGSYGYTF. CDR3 sequence (DNA): TGTGCCAGCAGTTACTCAGTTATAGGGGGAAGCTATGGCTACACCTTC. The chain has TRBV6-5 and TRBJ1-2; possible D gene TRBD1, 6 bases. V shed 0 bases and J shed 4 bases, with 15 bases lying between them. The CDR3 contains 16 residues. Germline V CDR1 and CDR2: MNHEY, SVGAGI.